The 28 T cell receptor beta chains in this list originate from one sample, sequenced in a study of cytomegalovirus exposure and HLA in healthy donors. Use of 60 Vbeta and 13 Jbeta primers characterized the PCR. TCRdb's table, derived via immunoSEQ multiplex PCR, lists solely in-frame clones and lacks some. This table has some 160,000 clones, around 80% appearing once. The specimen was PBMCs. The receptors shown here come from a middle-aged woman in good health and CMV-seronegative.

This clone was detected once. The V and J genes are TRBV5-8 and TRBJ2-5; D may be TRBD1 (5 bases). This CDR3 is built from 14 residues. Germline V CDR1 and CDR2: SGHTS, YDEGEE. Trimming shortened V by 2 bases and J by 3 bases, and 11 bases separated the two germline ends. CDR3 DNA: TGTGCCAGCAGCTTCAAAGGCAGGGAAGAGACCCAGTACTTC. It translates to CASSFKGREETQYF.

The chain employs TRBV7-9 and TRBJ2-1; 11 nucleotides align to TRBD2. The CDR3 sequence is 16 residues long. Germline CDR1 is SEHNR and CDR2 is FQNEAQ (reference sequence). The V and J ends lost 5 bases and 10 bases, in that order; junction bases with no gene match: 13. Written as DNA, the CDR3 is TGTGCCAGCAGCCACGATAGCGGGAGGGGGCGTGGCGAGCAGTTCTTC. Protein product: CASSHDSGRGRGEQFF. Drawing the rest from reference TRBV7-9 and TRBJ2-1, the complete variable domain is DTGVSQNPRHKITKRGQNVTFRCDPISEHNRLYWYRQTLGQGPEFLTYFQNEAQLEKSRLLSDRFSAERPKGSFSTLEIQRTEQGDSAMYLCASSHDSGRGRGEQFFGPGTRLTVL.

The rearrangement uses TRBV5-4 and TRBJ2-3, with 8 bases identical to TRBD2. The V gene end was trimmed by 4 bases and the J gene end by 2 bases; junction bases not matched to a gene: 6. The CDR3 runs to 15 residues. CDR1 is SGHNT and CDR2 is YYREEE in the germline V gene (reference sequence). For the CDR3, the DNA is TGTGCCAGCAGCGTGACTAGCGAGAACACAGATACGCAGTATTTT. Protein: CASSVTSENTDTQYF.

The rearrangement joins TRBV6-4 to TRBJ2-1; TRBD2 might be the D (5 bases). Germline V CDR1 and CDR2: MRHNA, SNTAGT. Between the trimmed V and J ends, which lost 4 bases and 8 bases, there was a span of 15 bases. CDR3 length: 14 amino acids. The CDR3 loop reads CASSVDFLADEQFF. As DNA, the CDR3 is TGTGCCAGCAGTGTAGACTTTCTAGCAGATGAGCAGTTCTTC.

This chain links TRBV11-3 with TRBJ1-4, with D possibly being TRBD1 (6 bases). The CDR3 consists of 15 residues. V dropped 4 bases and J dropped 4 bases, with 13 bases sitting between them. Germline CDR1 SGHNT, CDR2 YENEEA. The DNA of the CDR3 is TGTGCCAGCAGCTCATCAGGGGACCTTAATGAAAAACTGTTTTTT. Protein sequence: CASSSSGDLNEKLFF.

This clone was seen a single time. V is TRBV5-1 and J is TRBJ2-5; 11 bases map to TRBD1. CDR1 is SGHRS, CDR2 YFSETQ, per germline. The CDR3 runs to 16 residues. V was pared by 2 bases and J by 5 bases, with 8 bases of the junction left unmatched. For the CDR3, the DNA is TGCGCCAGCAGCTTCCAAGGACAGGGGGCTGGCGAGACCCAGTACTTC. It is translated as CASSFQGQGAGETQYF.

The CDR3 region has the DNA TGCGCCAGCAGCATAGACGGGAGATATGAAAAACTGTTTTTT. This translates into CASSIDGRYEKLFF. This chain connects TRBV5-1 to TRBJ1-4; D ambiguous. CDR1 and CDR2 (germline): SGHRS, YFSETQ. The ends were cut back, 4 bases at V and 6 bases at J, with 13 bases in the middle. CDR3 length: 14 amino acids.

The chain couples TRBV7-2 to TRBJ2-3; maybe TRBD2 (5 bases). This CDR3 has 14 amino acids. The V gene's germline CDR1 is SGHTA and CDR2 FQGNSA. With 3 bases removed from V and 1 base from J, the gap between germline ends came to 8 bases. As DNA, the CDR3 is TGTGCCAGCAGCTTCCGTAGCGGCACAGATACGCAGTATTTT. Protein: CASSFRSGTDTQYF.

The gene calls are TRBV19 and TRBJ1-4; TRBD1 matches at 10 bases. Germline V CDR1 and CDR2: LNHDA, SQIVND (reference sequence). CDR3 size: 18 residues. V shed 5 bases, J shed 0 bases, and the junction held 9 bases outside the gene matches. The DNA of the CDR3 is TGTGCCAGTAGTTCCCTGGGACAGGGGAAGTCAACTAATGAAAAACTGTTTTTT. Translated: CASSSLGQGKSTNEKLFF. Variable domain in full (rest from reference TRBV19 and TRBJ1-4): DGGITQSPKYLFRKEGQNVTLSCEQNLNHDAMYWYRQDPGQGLRLIYYSQIVNDFQKGDIAEGYSVSREKKESFPLTVTSAQKNPTAFYLCASSSLGQGKSTNEKLFFGSGTQLSVL.

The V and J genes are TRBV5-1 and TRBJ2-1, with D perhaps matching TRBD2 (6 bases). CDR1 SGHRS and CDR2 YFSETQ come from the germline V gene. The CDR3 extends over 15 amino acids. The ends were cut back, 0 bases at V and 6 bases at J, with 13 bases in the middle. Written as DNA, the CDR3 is TGCGCCAGCAGCTTGGCCTTGCAGGGAGGCAATGAGCAGTTCTTC. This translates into CASSLALQGGNEQFF.

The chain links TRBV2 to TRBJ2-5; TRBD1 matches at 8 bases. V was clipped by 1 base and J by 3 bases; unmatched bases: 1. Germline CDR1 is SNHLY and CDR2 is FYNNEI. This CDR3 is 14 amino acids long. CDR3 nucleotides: TGTGCCAGCAGTGAAGGGACAGGGAAAGAGACCCAGTACTTC. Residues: CASSEGTGKETQYF. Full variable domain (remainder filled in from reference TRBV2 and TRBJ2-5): EPEVTQTPSHQVTQMGQEVILRCVPISNHLYFYWYRQILGQKVEFLVSFYNNEISEKSEIFDDQFSVERPDGSNFTLKIRSTKLEDSAMYFCASSEGTGKETQYFGPGTRLLVL.

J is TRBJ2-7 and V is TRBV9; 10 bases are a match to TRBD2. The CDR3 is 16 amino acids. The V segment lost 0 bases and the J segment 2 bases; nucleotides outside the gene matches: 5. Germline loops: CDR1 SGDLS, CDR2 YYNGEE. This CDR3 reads CASSVAAGGPAYEQYF. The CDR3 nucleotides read TGTGCCAGCAGCGTAGCAGCGGGAGGGCCCGCCTACGAGCAGTACTTC.

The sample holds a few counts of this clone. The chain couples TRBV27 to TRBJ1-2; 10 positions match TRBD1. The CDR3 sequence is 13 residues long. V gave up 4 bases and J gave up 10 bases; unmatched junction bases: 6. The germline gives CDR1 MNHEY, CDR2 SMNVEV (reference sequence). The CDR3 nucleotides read TGTGCCAGCAGTTCCCGGGGACAGGGGCCCTACACCTTC. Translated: CASSSRGQGPYTF.

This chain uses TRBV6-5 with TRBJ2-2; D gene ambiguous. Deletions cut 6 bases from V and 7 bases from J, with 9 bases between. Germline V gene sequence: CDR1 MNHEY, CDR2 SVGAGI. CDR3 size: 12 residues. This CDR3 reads CASRQSGGELFF. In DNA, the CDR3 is TGTGCCAGCAGACAATCGGGCGGGGAGCTGTTTTTT.

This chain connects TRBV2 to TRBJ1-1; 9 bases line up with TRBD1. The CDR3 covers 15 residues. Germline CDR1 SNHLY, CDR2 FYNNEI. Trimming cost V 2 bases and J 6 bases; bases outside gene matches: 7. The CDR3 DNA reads TGTGCCAGCAGTGAACGGGGACAGGGAGGCGCTGAAGCTTTCTTT. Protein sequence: CASSERGQGGAEAFF.

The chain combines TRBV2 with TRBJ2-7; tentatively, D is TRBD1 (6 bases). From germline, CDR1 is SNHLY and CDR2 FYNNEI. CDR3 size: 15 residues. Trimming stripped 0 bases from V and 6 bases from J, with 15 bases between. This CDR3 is CASSEAQGRVGEQYF. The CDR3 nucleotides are TGTGCCAGCAGTGAAGCGCAGGGGCGAGTAGGCGAGCAGTACTTC.

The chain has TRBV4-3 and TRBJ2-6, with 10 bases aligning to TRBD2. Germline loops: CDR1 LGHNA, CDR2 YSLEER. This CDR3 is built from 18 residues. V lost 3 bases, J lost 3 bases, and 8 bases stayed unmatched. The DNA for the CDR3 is TGCGCCAGCAGCCATACGGGACTAGCGCGATTTGGGGCCAACGTCCTGACTTTC. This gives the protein CASSHTGLARFGANVLTF.

The CDR3 loop is CASSQDPGLGGDEQYF. CDR3 bases: TGTGCCAGCAGCCAAGACCCTGGACTAGGCGGGGACGAGCAGTACTTC. This rearrangement joins TRBV4-2 to TRBJ2-7; 7 bases fit TRBD2. This CDR3 is 16 amino acids long. After removal of 0 bases from V and 5 bases from J, the junction contained 10 bases not matched to a gene. Germline V gene sequence: CDR1 LGHNA, CDR2 YNFKEQ.

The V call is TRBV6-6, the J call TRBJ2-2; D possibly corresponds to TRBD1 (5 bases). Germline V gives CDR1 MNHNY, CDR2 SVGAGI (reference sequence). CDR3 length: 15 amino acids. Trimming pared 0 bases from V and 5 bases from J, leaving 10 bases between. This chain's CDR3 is CASSYSGRATGELFF. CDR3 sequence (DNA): TGTGCCAGCAGTTACTCGGGCAGGGCAACCGGGGAGCTGTTTTTT.

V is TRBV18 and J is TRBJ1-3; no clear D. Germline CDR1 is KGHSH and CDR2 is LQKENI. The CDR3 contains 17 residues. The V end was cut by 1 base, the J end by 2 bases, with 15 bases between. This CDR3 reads CASSPRAEAPPGNTIYF. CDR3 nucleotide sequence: TGTGCCAGCTCACCACGGGCGGAGGCCCCACCTGGAAACACCATATATTTT.

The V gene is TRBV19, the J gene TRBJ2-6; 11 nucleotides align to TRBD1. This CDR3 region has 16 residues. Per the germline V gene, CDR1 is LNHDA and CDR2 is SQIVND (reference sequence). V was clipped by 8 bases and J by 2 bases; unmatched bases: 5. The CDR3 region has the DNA TGTGCCAGTTGGGACAGGGGGGTAGCTGGGGCCAACGTCCTGACTTTC. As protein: CASWDRGVAGANVLTF.

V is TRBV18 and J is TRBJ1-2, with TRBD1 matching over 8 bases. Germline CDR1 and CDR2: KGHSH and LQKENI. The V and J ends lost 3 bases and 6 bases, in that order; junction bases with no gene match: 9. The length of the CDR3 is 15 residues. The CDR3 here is CASSPTRTGNNGYTF. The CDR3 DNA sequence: TGTGCCAGCTCACCCACGAGGACAGGGAATAATGGCTACACCTTC.

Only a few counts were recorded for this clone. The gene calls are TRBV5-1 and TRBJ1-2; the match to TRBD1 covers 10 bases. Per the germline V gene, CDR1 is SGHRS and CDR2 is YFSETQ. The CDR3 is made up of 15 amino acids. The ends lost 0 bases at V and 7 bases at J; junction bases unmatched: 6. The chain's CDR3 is CASSLGETGGSGYTF. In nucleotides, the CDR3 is TGCGCCAGCAGCTTGGGGGAGACAGGGGGCTCTGGCTACACCTTC.

CDR3 coding DNA: TGCGCCAGCAGCCAAGCTTTAAGCTCAGATACGCAGTATTTT. Amino acid sequence: CASSQALSSDTQYF. The V gene is TRBV4-3, the J gene TRBJ2-3; D remains ambiguous. The CDR3 is 14 amino acids. Trimming left V 1 base short and J 4 bases short, with 9 bases between. CDR1 and CDR2 (germline): LGHNA, YSLEER.

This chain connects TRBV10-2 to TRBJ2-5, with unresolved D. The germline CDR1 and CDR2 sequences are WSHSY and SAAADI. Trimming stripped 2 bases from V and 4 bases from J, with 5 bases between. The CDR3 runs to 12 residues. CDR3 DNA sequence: TGCGCCAGCAGTGAGGGAGTAGAGACCCAGTACTTC. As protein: CASSEGVETQYF.

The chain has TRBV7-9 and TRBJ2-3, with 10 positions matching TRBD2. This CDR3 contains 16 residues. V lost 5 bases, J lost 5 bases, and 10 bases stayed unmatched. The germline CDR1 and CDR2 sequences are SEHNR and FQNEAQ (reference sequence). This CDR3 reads CASSTTGLAIRDTQYF. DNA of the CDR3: TGTGCCAGCAGCACAACGGGACTAGCGATAAGAGATACGCAGTATTTT.

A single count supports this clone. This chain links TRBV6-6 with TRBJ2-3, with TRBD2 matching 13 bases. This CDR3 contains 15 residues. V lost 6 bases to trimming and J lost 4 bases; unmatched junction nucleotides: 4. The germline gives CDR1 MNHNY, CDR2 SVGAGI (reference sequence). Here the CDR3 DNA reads TGTGCCAGCAGGAGGACTAGCGGGGGCCCAGATACGCAGTATTTT. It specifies CASRRTSGGPDTQYF.

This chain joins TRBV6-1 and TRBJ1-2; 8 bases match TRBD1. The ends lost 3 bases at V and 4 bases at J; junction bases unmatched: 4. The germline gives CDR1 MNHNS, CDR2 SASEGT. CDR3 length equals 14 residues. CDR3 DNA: TGTGCCAGCAGTGACGCAGGGGGCGTCTATGGCTACACCTTC. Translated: CASSDAGGVYGYTF.